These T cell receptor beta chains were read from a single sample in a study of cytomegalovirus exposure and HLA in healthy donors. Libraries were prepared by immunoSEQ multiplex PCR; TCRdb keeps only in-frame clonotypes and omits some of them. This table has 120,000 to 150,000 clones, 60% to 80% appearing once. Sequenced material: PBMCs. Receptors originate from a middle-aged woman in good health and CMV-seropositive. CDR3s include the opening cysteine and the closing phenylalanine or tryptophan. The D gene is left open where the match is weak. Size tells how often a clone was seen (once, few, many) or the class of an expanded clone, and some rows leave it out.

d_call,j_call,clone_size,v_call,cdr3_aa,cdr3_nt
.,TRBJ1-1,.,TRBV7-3,CASSPRAGAVENTEAFF,TGTGCCAGCAGCCCTCGGGCAGGGGCCGTAGAGAACACTGAAGCTTTCTTT
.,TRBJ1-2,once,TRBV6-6,CASIRGVGYGYTF,TGTGCCAGCATCCGGGGAGTCGGCTATGGCTACACCTTC
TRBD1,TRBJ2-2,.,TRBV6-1,CASSRDRHTGELFF,TGTGCCAGCAGTAGGGACAGGCACACCGGGGAGCTGTTTTTT
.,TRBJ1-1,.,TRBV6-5,CASSLVRSEAFF,TGTGCCAGCAGTCTGGTGAGATCTGAAGCTTTCTTT
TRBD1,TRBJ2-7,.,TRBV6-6,CASSFTRGISYEQYF,TGTGCCAGCAGTTTCACCAGGGGGATTTCCTACGAGCAGTACTTC
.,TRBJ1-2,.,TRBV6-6,CASSTPRGGYTF,TGTGCCAGCAGCACTCCTCGGGGGGGCTACACCTTC
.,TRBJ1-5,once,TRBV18,CASSPDPEQPQHF,TGTGCCAGCTCACCTGATCCGGAGCAGCCCCAGCATTTT
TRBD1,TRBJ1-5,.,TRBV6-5,CASSPQGAQGQPQHF,TGTGCCAGCAGTCCCCAGGGGGCGCAAGGTCAGCCCCAGCATTTT
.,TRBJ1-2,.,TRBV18,CASSLFQGSGGYTF,TGTGCCAGCTCACTTTTCCAGGGCTCCGGTGGCTACACCTTC
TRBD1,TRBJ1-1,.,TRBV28,CASRSGTGGTTEAFF,TGTGCCAGCAGGTCGGGGACAGGGGGGACTACTGAAGCTTTCTTT
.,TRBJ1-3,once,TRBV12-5,CASGPSPMTGNTIYF,TGTGCTAGTGGCCCTTCACCTATGACTGGAAACACCATATATTTT
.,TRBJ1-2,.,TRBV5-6,CASSLGTTGWGYTF,TGTGCCAGCAGCTTAGGCACAACAGGCTGGGGCTACACCTTC
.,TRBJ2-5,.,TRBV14,CASSQEGLIETQYF,TGTGCCAGCAGCCAGGAGGGGCTAATAGAGACCCAGTACTTC
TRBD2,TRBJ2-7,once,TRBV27,CASSPGLAEYEQYF,TGTGCCAGCAGTCCGGGACTAGCGGAGTACGAGCAGTACTTC
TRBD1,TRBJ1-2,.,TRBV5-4,CASSLVGQGASGYTF,TGTGCCAGCAGCTTGGTGGGACAGGGGGCATCTGGCTACACCTTC
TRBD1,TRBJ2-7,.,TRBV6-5,CASSSGTVPYEQYF,TGTGCCAGCAGTTCCGGGACAGTACCCTACGAGCAGTACTTC
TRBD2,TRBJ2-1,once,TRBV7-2,CASSKGLPGGNEQFF,TGTGCCAGCAGTAAGGGACTCCCCGGGGGGAATGAGCAGTTCTTC
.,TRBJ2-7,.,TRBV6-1,CAIGQYDLSYEQYF,TGTGCCATAGGACAGTATGATTTATCCTACGAGCAGTACTTC
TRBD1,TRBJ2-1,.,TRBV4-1,CASSRQGVRYNEQFF,TGCGCCAGCAGCCGACAGGGGGTAAGATACAATGAGCAGTTCTTC
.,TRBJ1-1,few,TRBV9,CASSDSFLEAFF,TGTGCCAGCAGCGATAGTTTCCTTGAAGCTTTCTTT
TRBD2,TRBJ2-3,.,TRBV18,CASSPIAGGHADTQYF,TGTGCCAGCTCGCCAATAGCGGGGGGCCACGCAGATACGCAGTATTTT
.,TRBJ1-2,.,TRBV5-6,CASSLVGVYTF,TGTGCCAGCAGCTTGGTAGGAGTCTACACCTTC
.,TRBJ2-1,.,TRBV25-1,CASSDGGPESYNEQFF,TGTGCCAGCAGTGACGGTGGGCCCGAATCCTACAATGAGCAGTTCTTC
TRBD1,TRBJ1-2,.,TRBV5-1,CASSPAPGGNYGYTF,TGCGCCAGCAGCCCGGCCCCAGGGGGCAACTATGGCTACACCTTC
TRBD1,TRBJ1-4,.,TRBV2,CASREQGGNEKLFF,TGTGCCAGCAGGGAACAGGGGGGAAATGAAAAACTGTTTTTT
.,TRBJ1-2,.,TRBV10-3,CAISVGEATFRGYTF,TGTGCCATCAGTGTCGGCGAGGCCACGTTTCGGGGCTACACCTTC
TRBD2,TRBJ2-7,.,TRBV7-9,CASSSLAGVDEQYF,TGTGCCAGCAGCTCACTAGCGGGGGTAGACGAGCAGTACTTC
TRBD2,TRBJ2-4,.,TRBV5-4,CASSFGTSVAKNIQYF,TGTGCCAGCAGCTTTGGGACTAGTGTGGCCAAAAACATTCAGTACTTC
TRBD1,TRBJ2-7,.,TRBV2,CASSVEGTEGDEQYF,TGTGCCAGCAGTGTGGAAGGGACAGAGGGAGACGAGCAGTACTTC
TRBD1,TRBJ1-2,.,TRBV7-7,CAGGTGRDGYTF,TGTGCCGGAGGGACAGGGAGGGATGGCTACACCTTC
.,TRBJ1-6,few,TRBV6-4,CASSDQGGGSPLHF,TGTGCCAGCAGTGACCAGGGCGGCGGCTCACCCCTCCACTTT
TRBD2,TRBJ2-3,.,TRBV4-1,CASSRGLAGGAITQYF,TGCGCCAGCAGCCGAGGACTAGCGGGGGGGGCAATAACGCAGTATTTT
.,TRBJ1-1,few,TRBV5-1,CASSSLTKTAITEAFF,TGCGCCAGCAGCTCCCTCACCAAGACAGCTATTACTGAAGCTTTCTTT
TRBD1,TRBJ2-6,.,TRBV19,CASSQGAGANVLTF,TGTGCCAGTAGCCAGGGGGCTGGGGCCAACGTCCTGACTTTC
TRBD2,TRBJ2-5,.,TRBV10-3,CAISSSGGSQETQYF,TGTGCCATCTCCTCTAGCGGGGGGTCCCAAGAGACCCAGTACTTC
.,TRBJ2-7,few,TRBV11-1,CASSLMWGTIYEQYF,TGTGCCAGCAGCTTAATGTGGGGCACAATTTACGAGCAGTACTTC
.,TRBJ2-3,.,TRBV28,CASRLTGPDTQYF,TGTGCCAGCAGGCTGACAGGACCCGATACGCAGTATTTT
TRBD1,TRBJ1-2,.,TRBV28,CASRPGQGAVSYTF,TGTGCCAGCAGACCGGGACAGGGGGCGGTGAGCTACACCTTC
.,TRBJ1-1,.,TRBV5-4,CASSFMGSNTEAFF,TGTGCCAGCAGCTTCATGGGCTCGAACACTGAAGCTTTCTTT
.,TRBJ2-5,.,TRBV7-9,CASSLRDFPQYF,TGTGCCAGCAGTCTTCGGGACTTTCCCCAGTACTTC
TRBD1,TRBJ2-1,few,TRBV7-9,CASSPTTGSSYNEQFF,TGTGCCAGCAGCCCTACGACAGGGAGCTCCTACAATGAGCAGTTCTTC
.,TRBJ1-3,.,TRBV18,CASSLQDGGRNTIYF,TGTGCCAGCTCACTTCAAGACGGGGGAAGAAACACCATATATTTT
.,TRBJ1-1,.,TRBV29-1,CSVAPKLNTEAFF,TGCAGCGTTGCCCCCAAGCTGAACACTGAAGCTTTCTTT
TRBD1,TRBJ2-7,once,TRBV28,CASSSPTGTYEQYF,TGTGCCAGCAGTAGCCCGACAGGGACCTACGAGCAGTACTTC
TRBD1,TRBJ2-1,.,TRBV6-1,CASSATTGGRSNEQFF,TGTGCCAGCAGTGCGACTACAGGGGGAAGATCCAATGAGCAGTTCTTC
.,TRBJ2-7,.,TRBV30,CAWTASSYEQYF,TGTGCCTGGACCGCCAGCTCCTACGAGCAGTACTTC
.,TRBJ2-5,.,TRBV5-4,CASNTGLTETQYF,TGTGCCAGCAACACTGGACTAACGGAGACCCAGTACTTC
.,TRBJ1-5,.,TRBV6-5,CASTSGADQPQHF,TGTGCCAGCACCTCAGGGGCGGATCAGCCCCAGCATTTT
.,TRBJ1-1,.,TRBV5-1,CASSFDRYTEAFF,TGCGCCAGCAGCTTCGACAGATACACTGAAGCTTTCTTT
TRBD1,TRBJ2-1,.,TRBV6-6,CVSSPRQGATGNEQFF,TGTGTCAGCAGTCCCAGACAGGGAGCGACAGGCAATGAGCAGTTCTTC
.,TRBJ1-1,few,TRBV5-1,CASSWAGNTEAFF,TGCGCCAGCAGCTGGGCGGGCAACACTGAAGCTTTCTTT
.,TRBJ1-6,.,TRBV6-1,CASSEIQGLALHF,TGTGCCAGCAGTGAAATTCAGGGTTTGGCCCTCCACTTT